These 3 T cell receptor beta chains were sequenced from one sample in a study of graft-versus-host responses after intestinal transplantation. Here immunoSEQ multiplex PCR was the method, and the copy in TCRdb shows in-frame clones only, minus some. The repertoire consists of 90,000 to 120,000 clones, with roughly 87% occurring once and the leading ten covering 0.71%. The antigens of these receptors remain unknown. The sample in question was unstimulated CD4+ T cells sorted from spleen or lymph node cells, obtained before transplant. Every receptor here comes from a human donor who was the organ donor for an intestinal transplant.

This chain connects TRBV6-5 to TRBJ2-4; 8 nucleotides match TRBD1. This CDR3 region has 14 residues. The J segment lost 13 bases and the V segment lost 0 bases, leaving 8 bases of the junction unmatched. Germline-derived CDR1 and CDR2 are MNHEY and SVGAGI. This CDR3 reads CASSYSRRQGIQYF. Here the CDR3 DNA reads TGTGCCAGCAGTTACTCCCGACGACAGGGGATACAGTACTTC.

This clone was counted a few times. The CDR3 here is CATSRAGVLGNTIYF. The CDR3 DNA sequence: TGTGCCACCAGCAGAGCAGGGGTGCTTGGAAACACCATATATTTT. The rearrangement uses TRBV15 and TRBJ1-3; weak D call: TRBD1 (6 bases). The length of the CDR3 is 15 residues. V was pared by 1 base and J by 3 bases, with 10 bases between. Germline CDR1 LNHNV, CDR2 YYDKDF (reference sequence).

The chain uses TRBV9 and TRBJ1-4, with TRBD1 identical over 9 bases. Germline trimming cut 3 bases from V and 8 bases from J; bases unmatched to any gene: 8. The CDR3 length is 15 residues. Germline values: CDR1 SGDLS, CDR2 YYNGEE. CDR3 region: CASSDTGTGQEKLFF. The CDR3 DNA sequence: TGTGCCAGCAGCGACACTGGGACAGGGCAGGAAAAACTGTTTTTT.